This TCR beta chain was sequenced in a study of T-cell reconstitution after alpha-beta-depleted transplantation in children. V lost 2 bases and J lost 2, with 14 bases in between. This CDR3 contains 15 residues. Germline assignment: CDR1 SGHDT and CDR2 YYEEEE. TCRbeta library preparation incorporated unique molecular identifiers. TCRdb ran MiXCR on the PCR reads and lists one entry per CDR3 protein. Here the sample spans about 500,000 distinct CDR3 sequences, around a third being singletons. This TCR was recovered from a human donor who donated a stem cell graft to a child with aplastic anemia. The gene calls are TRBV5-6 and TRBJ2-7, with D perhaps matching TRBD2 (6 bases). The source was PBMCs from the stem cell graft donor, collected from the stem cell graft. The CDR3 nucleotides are TGTGCCAGCAGCTTTTTCGAGGGAGGCCCCTACGAGCAGTACTTC. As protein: CASSFFEGGPYEQYF.